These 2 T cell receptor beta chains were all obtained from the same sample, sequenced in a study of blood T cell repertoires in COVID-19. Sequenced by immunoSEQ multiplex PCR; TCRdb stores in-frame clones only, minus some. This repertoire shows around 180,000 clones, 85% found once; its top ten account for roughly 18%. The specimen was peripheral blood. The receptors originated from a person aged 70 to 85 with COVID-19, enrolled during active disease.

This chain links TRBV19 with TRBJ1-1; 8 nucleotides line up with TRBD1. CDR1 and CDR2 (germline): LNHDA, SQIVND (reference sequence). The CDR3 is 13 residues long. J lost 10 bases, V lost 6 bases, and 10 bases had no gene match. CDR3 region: CASSTTGEEGAFF. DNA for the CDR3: TGTGCCAGTAGCACGACAGGGGAGGAAGGAGCTTTCTTT. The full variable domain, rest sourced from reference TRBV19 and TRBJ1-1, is DGGITQSPKYLFRKEGQNVTLSCEQNLNHDAMYWYRQDPGQGLRLIYYSQIVNDFQKGDIAEGYSVSREKKESFPLTVTSAQKNPTAFYLCASSTTGEEGAFFGQGTRLTVV.

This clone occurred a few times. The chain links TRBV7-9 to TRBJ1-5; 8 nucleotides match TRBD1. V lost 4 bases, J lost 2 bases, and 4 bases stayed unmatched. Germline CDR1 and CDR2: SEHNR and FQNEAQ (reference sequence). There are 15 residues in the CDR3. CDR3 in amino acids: CASSSGGGGNQPQHF. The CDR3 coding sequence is TGTGCCAGCAGCTCAGGGGGCGGTGGCAATCAGCCCCAGCATTTT.